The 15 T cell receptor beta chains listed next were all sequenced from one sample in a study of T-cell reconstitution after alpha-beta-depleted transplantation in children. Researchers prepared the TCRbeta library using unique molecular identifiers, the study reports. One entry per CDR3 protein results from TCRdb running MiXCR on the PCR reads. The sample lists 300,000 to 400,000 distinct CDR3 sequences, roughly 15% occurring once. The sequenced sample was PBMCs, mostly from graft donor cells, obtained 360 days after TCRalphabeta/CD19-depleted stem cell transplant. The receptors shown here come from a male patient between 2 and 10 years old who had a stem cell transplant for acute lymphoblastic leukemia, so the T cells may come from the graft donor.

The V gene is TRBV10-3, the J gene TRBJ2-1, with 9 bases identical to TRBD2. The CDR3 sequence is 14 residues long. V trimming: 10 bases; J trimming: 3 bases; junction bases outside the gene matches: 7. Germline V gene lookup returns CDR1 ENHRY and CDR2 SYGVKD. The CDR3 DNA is TGTGCCAGCCTAGCGGGATCTGGCTACAATGAGCAGTTCTTC. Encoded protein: CASLAGSGYNEQFF.

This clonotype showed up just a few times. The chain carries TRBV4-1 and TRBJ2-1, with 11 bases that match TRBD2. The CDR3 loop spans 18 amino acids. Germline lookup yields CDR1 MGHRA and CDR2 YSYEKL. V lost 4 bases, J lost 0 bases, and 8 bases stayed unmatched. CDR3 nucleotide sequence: TGCGCCAGCAGCCCCCGCGGGACTAGCGGCCTCTCCTACAATGAGCAGTTCTTC. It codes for CASSPRGTSGLSYNEQFF.

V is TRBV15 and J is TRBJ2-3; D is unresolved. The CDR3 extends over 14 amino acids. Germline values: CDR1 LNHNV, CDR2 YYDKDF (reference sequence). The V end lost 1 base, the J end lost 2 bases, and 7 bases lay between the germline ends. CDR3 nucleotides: TGTGCCACCAGCAGAGGTGAAGCCACAGATACGCAGTATTTT. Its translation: CATSRGEATDTQYF.

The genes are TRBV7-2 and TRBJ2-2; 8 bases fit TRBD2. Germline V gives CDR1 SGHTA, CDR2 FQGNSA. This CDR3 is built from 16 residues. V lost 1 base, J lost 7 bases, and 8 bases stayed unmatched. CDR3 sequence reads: CASSLGGLEGFGELFF. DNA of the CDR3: TGTGCCAGCAGCTTAGGGGGACTAGAGGGTTTCGGGGAGCTGTTTTTT. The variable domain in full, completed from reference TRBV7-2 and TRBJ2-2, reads GAGVSQSPSNKVTEKGKDVELRCDPISGHTALYWYRQSLGQGLEFLIYFQGNSAPDKSGLPSDRFSAERTGGSVSTLTIQRTQQEDSAVYLCASSLGGLEGFGELFFGEGSRLTVL.

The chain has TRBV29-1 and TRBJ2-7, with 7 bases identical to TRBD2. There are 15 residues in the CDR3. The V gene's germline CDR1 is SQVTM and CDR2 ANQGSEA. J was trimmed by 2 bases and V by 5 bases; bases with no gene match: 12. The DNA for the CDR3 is TGCAGCGTTCTCTGGGGGACTAATCGACCCTACGAGCAGTACTTC. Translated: CSVLWGTNRPYEQYF.

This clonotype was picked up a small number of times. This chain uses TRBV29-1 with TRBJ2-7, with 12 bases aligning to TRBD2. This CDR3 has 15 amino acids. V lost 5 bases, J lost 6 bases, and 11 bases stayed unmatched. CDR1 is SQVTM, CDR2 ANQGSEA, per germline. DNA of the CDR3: TGCAGCGTTCGCGTCTCGGGACTAGCGGGCCGCGAGCAGTACTTC. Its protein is CSVRVSGLAGREQYF.

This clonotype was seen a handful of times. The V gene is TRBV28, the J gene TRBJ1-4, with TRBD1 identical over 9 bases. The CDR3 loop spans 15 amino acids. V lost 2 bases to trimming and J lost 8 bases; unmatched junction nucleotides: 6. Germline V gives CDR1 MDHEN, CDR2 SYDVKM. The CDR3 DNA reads TGTGCCAGCAGTTTACCGGGACAGGGTGGGGAAAAACTGTTTTTT. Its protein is CASSLPGQGGEKLFF.

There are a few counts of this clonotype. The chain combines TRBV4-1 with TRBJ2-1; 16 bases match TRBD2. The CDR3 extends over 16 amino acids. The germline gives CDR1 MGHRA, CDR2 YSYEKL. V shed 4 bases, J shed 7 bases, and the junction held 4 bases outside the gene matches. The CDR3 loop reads CASSPLGLAGGNEQFF. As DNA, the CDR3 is TGCGCCAGCAGCCCACTGGGACTAGCGGGGGGGAATGAGCAGTTCTTC.

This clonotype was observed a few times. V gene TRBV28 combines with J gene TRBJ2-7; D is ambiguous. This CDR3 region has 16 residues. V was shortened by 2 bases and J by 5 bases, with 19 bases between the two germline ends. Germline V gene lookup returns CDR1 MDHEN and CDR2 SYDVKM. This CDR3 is CASSLVVWSKRDEQYF. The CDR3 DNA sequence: TGTGCCAGCAGTTTAGTGGTCTGGAGTAAAAGGGACGAGCAGTACTTC.

CDR3 in amino acids: CASSQGQPRDRGETQYF. CDR3 in DNA: TGCGCCAGCAGCCAAGGCCAACCCCGGGACAGGGGCGAGACCCAGTACTTC. The J gene is TRBJ2-5, the V gene TRBV4-1, with 10 bases identical to TRBD1. Germline V CDR1 and CDR2: MGHRA, YSYEKL. The CDR3 totals 17 residues. Trimming at V came to 1 base and at J to 5 bases, leaving 10 bases not matched to a gene.

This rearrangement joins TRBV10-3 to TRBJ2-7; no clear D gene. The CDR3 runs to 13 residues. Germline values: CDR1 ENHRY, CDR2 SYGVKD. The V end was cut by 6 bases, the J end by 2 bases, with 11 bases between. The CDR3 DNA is TGTGCCATCAGGACGCCGGCCACCTACGAGCAGTACTTC. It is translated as CAIRTPATYEQYF.

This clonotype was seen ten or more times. CDR3 amino acids: CASRSLYRDPYEQYF. In DNA form, the CDR3 reads TGTGCCAGCAGATCCCTATACAGGGATCCCTACGAGCAGTACTTC. The chain joins TRBV28 to TRBJ2-7, with a possible D match to TRBD1 (6 bases). Germline V gene sequence: CDR1 MDHEN, CDR2 SYDVKM. The CDR3 is 15 residues long. V was pared by 6 bases and J by 2 bases, with 17 bases between.

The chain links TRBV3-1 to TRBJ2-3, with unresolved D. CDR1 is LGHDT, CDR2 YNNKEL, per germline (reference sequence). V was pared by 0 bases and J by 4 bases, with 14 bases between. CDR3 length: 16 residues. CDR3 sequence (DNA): TGTGCCAGCAGCCAAGATTCCACTTCACTTCCAGATACGCAGTATTTT. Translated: CASSQDSTSLPDTQYF.

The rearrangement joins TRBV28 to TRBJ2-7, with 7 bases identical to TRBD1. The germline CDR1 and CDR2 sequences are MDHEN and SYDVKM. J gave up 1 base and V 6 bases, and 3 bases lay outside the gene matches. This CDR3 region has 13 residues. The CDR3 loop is CASRLQGSYEQYF. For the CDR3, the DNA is TGTGCCAGCAGGCTACAGGGGTCCTACGAGCAGTACTTC.

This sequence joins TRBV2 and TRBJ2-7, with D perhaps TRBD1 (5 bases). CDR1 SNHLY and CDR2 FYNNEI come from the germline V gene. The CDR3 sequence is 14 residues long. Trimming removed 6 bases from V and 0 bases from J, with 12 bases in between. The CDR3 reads CASSLTAYSYEQYF. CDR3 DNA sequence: TGTGCCAGCAGCCTGACAGCATACTCCTACGAGCAGTACTTC.